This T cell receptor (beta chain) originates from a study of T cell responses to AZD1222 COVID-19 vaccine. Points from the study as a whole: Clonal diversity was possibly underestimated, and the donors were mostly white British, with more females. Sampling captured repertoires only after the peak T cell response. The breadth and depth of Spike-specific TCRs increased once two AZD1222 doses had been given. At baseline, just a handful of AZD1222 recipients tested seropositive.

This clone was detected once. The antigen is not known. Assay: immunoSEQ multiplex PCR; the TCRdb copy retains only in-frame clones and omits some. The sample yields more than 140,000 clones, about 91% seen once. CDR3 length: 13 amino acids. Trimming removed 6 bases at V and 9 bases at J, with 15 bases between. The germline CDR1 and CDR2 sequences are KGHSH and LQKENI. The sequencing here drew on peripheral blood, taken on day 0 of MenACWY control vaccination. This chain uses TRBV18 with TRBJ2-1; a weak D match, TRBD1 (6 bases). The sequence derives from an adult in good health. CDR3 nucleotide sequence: TGTGCCAGCTCGCTAGGACAGCAGACTGAGCAGTTCTTC. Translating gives CASSLGQQTEQFF.